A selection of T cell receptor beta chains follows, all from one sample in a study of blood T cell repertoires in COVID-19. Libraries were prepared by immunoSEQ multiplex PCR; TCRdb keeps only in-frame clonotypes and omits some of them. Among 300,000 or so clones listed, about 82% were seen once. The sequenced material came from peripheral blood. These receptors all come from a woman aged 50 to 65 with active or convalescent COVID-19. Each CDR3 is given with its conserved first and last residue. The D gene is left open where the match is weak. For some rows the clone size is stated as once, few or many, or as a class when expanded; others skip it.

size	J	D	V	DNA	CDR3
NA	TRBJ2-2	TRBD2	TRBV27	TGTGCCAGCCACACTAGCGGGAGGGACACCGGGGAGCTGTTTTTT	CASHTSGRDTGELFF
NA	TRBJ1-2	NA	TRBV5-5	TGTGCCAGCAGCTTAGGTGTGGCACAGGAGCCCCATGGCTACACCTTC	CASSLGVAQEPHGYTF
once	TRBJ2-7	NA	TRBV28	TGTGCCAGCAGTTTGACAGCTGAATTCGGCGAGCAGTACTTC	CASSLTAEFGEQYF
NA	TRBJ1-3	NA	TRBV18	TGTGCCAGCTCACCACCCGACAGAGCGAGAAACACCATATATTTT	CASSPPDRARNTIYF
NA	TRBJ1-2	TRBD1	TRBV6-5	TGTGCCAGCAGTTACAGGGGGCGTGGCATCACCTTC	CASSYRGRGITF
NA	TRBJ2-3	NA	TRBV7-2	TGTGCCAGCAGCTTACTTATCACAGATACGCAGTATTTT	CASSLLITDTQYF
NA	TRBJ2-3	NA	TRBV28	TGTGCCAGCATACTAGGTACCGCGGGTGGGACAGATACGCAGTATTTT	CASILGTAGGTDTQYF
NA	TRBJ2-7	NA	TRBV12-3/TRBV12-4	TGTGCCAGCAGCCCGGGACATCTCTACGAGCAGTACTTC	CASSPGHLYEQYF
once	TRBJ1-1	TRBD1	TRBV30	TGTGCCTGGAGTGTACCTGGGGACAGTACTTTCTTT	CAWSVPGDSTFF
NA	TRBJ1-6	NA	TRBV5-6	TGTGCCAGCAGCTTGGTCCGGGGCTATAATTCACCCCTCCACTTT	CASSLVRGYNSPLHF
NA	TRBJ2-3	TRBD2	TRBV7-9	TGTGCCAGCAGCTTAGCGAGGACTAGCGGGAGGACTAGCACAGATACGCAGTATTTT	CASSLARTSGRTSTDTQYF
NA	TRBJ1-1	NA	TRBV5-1	TGCGCCAGCAGCCAGTCGACAGCCGTAGTCACTGAAGCTTTCTTT	CASSQSTAVVTEAFF
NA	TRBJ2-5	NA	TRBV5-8	TGTGCCAGCAGCCAGGGGCTAGCGGAACAAGAGACCCAGTACTTC	CASSQGLAEQETQYF
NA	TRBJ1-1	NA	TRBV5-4	TGTGCCAGCAGCTTATCCGGGAGGAACACTGAAGCTTTCTTT	CASSLSGRNTEAFF
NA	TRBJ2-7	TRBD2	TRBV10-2	TGCGCCAGCAGGGAGACTAGCCGGTTCGAGCAGTACTTC	CASRETSRFEQYF
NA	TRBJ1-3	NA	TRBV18	TGTGCCAGCTCACGCGGACTGAGCTCTGGAAACACCATATATTTT	CASSRGLSSGNTIYF
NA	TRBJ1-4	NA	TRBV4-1	TGCGCCAGCGGGGCAACCATCAATGAAAAACTGTTTTTT	CASGATINEKLFF
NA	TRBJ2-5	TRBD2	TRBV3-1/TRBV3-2	TGTGCCAGCAGCCAAGATCCTAGCGGGGGGAGAGAGACCCAGTACTTC	CASSQDPSGGRETQYF
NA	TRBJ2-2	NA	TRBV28	TGTGCCAGCAGTTCCCTGAGGAAGCCCACCGGGGAGCTGTTTTTT	CASSSLRKPTGELFF
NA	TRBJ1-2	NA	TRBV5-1	TGCGCCAGCAGCTTGGCCCGCGGCAACTATGGCTACACCTTC	CASSLARGNYGYTF
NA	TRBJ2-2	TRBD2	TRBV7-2	TGTGCCAGCAGCCCGGGACTAGCGAACACCGGGGAGCTGTTTTTT	CASSPGLANTGELFF
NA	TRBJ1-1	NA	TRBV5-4	TGTGCCAGCAGCTTGGGTTTCGTAGGGGCGGACACTGAAGCTTTCTTT	CASSLGFVGADTEAFF
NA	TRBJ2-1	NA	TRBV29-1	TGCAGCGTTGAATACTCCAATGAGCAGTTCTTC	CSVEYSNEQFF
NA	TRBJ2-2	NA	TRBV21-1	TGTGCCAGCCCCGACACGAACACCGGGGAGCTGTTTTTT	CASPDTNTGELFF
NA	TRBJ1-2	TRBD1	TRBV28	TGTGCCAGCAGCCGGGACAGGGAAAATGGCTACACCTTC	CASSRDRENGYTF
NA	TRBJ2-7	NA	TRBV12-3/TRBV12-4	TGTGCCAGCAGTTTACTCTACGAGCAGTACTTC	CASSLLYEQYF
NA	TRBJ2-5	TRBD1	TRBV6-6	TGTGCCAGCAGCTTGTTATCCGTAACCGGGACAGGGCCAAAAGAGACCCAGTACTTC	CASSLLSVTGTGPKETQYF
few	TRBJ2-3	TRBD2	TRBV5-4	TGTGCCAGCAGCTTGAGGGCGGGGGGCACAGATACGCAGTATTTT	CASSLRAGGTDTQYF
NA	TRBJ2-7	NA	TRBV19	TGTGCCAGTAGTATGGACAGAGACTACGAGCAGTACTTC	CASSMDRDYEQYF
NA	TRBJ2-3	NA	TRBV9	TGTGCCAGCAGCGACGGCCTTCCCGGGGGTACTACGCAGTATTTT	CASSDGLPGGTTQYF
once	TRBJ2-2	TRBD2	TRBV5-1	TGCGCCAGCAGCTTGGTCAGTGTCGGGAGGACCGGGGAGCTGTTTTTT	CASSLVSVGRTGELFF
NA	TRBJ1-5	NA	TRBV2	TGTGCCAGCAGTACGGACGGGGACAATCAGCCCCAGCATTTT	CASSTDGDNQPQHF
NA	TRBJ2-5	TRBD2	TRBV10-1	TGCGCCAGCAACTGGACAGGGGAGGCACTAGCGGGAGTAGGACGTCAAGAGACCCAGTACTTC	CASNWTGEALAGVGRQETQYF
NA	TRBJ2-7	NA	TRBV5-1	TGCGCCAGCAGCTTCGGACACCTTACCTCCTACGAGCAGTACTTC	CASSFGHLTSYEQYF
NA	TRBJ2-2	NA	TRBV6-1	TGTGCCAGCAGTGAAAGTACTGTCACCGGGGAGCTGTTTTTT	CASSESTVTGELFF
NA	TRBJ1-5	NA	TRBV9	TGTGCCAGCAGCGTCTCCTGGGGGGGCTATCAGCCCCAGCATTTT	CASSVSWGGYQPQHF